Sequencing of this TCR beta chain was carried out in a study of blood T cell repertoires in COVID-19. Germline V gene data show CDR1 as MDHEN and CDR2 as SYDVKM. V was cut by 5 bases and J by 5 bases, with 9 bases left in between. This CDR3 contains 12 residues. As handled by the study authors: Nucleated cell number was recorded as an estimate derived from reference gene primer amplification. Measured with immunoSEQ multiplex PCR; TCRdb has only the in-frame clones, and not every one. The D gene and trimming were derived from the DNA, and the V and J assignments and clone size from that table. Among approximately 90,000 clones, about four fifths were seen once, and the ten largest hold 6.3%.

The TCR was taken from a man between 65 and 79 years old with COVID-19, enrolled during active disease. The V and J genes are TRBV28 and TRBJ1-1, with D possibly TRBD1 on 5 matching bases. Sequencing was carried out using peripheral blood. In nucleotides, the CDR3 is TGTGCCAGCAGTCCGAGGACAACTGAAGCTTTCTTT. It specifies CASSPRTTEAFF.